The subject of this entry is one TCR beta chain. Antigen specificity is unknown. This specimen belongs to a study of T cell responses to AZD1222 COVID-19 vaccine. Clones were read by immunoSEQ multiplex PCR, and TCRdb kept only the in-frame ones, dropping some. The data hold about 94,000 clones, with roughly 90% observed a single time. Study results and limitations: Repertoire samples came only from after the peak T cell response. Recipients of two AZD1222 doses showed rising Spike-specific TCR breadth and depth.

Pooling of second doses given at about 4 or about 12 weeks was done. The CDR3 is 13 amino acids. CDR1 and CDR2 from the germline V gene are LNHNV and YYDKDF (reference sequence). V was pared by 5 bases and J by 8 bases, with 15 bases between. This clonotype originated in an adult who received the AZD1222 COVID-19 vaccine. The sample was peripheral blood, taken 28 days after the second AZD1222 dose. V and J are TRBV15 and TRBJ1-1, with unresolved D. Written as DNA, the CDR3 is TGTGCCACCAGCCCCGTTACCGGGTCGGAAGCTTTCTTT. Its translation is CATSPVTGSEAFF. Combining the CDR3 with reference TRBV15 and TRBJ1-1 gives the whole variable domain DAMVIQNPRYQVTQFGKPVTLSCSQTLNHNVMYWYQQKSSQAPKLLFHYYDKDFNNEADTPDNFQSRRPNTSFCFLDIRSPGLGDTAMYLCATSPVTGSEAFFGQGTRLTVV.